This TCR beta chain was captured in a study of cytomegalovirus exposure and HLA in healthy donors (TCRdb year 2017). Background for the entire study: According to an earlier analysis of 587 of the donors, some 170 million T cells yielded approximately 120 million unique TCR beta sequences and 250 to 350 Gb of sequence data. Four to six DR-DQ haplotypes were handled as single units for association and clustering, since linkage in the cohort was strong. Using immunosequencing, the study profiled T cell repertoires from 666 subjects and related those repertoires to cytomegalovirus serostatus. To decide whether each TCR beta V gene segment behaved as functional or pseudogenic, an earlier analysis of 587 of the donors relied on high-throughput TCR beta sequencing. Of the 300 to 450 genotyped donors, about 80% fell in the genetic ancestry cluster associated with self-reported Caucasian donors. In a later analysis, previously published TCR beta repertoires from several hundred donors were re-analyzed and high-resolution HLA genotyping was added so that TCR occurrence patterns could be studied. To predict cytomegalovirus infection status, the study combined high-throughput TCR immunosequencing, statistical association of individual TCRs with disease status, and machine learning. The study aimed to test whether signatures of past pathogen exposure could be identified by cataloging public T cell receptors. A later genetic analysis took genome-wide SNP genotypes for about three fifths of the roughly 700 donors and used that subset as a discovery cohort. The number of typed donors differed by locus: about 629-630 for A, B, C, DRB1 and DQB1; roughly 510 for DQA1; 606 for DPA1; and some 470 for DPB1. Along with the roughly 670-subject first cohort, a separate validation cohort of 120 different subjects was used. Every discovery cohort repertoire had been produced on one sequencing platform. Class I and class II HLA loci were covered by the typing at four-digit resolution. Alongside the repertoire data, information on donor age, sex, ethnicity and CMV serostatus was compiled. On average, about 240,000 unique TCR beta nucleotide sequences were sequenced per donor among 398 genotyped donors of the cohort, with about 19% of those sequences being non-productive. Rather than using new phenotypic data, the later analysis identified candidate immune exposures from TCR beta sequences and from how often those sequences occurred across donors. Approximately 310 gigabases of sequencing data and roughly 81 million unique TCR sequences made up an early release that covered around 640 HLA-typed donors. Broad study findings and their caveats: In a later analysis, HLA-associated TCR beta chains were found to be more clonally expanded and to have lower generation probabilities than equally common non-associated chains. The cohort was sequenced for TCR beta chains only, and without alpha or paired-chain data the features that could be detected were limited. In the study, about 150 TCR beta chains were listed as associated with cytomegalovirus. Because HLA typing was unavailable for some donors at each locus, only the typed subset was used in association tests. The sequencing pipeline was judged likely to have produced a cluster of highly shared sequence variants as a technical artifact. Correlated functional status among segregating V segments might be attributable to linkage disequilibrium, but an unknown experimental factor could not be ruled out. Sequencing depth was assumed to be roughly uniform across donors in the presence/absence analyses, though that assumption may not hold. A further reported finding was that TCR beta sequences accurately predicted the HLA-A and HLA-B alleles for most subjects in the first cohort. V-gene and J-gene trimming of TCR beta chains was associated with a missense DCLRE1C variant in a later genetic analysis, and the association was replicated in an independent cohort. In a later analysis, the rate of TCR association differed among HLA loci, with DRB1 alleles having the most associated TCRs and HLA-C alleles having the fewest. A later analysis reported that several top co-occurrence clusters appeared linked to parvovirus B19, influenza, CMV and Epstein-Barr virus. Three of the identified cytomegalovirus-associated TCR beta chains were confirmed in vitro to be specific for cytomegalovirus antigens. The only immune exposure information available for the cohort was CMV serostatus. Most TCR sequences were observed very rarely across donors, whereas some public TCRs were present in many individuals. A later genetic analysis reported fewer N-insertions in productive TCRs among donors in an Asian-associated ancestry cluster than the roughly 700-donor mean. Some IMGT-functional V segments, including TRBV6-2 and TRBV6-3, could not be distinguished by the 87-base-pair reads and were therefore excluded. According to the authors, the approach could potentially be generalized to other disease states and immunological phenotypes. The classifier was reported to diagnose cytomegalovirus status with high specificity and sensitivity in both the original and validation cohorts. Some 15 rarely observed V segments, including chromosome 9 orphons, were excluded from the earlier analysis of 550 to 700 of the donors because counts were too low. In an earlier analysis of 500 to 650 of the donors, most TCR beta V segments appeared in productive rearrangements about 87% or about 30% of the time, broadly matching IMGT annotations. In a later analysis, most CMV-associated TCR beta chains were found to appear HLA-restricted, with HLA associations seemingly driven largely by CMV exposure. A later analysis associated roughly 17,000 TCR beta sequences with specific HLA alleles at a false discovery rate of 0.05. Assigning TCR associations to individual alleles was difficult when HLA alleles, especially DR and DQ, strongly co-occurred.

Library preparation employed the immunoSEQ multiplex PCR assay. The multiplex PCR relied on a mix of 60 forward primers for TCR Vbeta segments and 13 reverse primers for TCR Jbeta segments. The CDR3 region of rearranged TCR beta genes was amplified from genomic DNA by a multiplex PCR assay. The Illumina HiSeq System was used to sequence the amplified TCR beta libraries as 87-base-pair reads. In the paper's pipeline: A later analysis tallied 75 million to 95 million unique TCR beta chains across the 700 or so repertoires, and about 10 million of those chains were shared by two or more donors. Raw reads were error-corrected and collapsed into unique sequences by a nearest-neighbor algorithm in which closely related sequences were merged to remove PCR and sequencing errors. To assign V, D and J gene segments, CDR3 sequences were aligned to IMGT reference sequences. For a sequence to be retained, a match of at least six nucleotides was required to both a V gene segment and a J gene segment. Rearrangements were classified as productive when the CDR3 lacked stop codons and remained in frame with V and J, and all other rearrangements were classified as non-productive. CDR3 was defined according to IMGT convention as the region running from the second conserved V-encoded cysteine to the conserved J-encoded phenylalanine. In an earlier analysis of approximately 590 of the donors, sequences lacking an unambiguous match to a single V gene segment were excluded. An earlier analysis of fewer than 750 of the donors called V segments functional above 56.7% productive rearrangements and segregating when the between-donor standard deviation exceeded 5%. A statistical classification framework was built to diagnose cytomegalovirus status from the catalog of TCR beta chain sequences. In a later analysis, TCR nucleotide sequences were compared against IMGT/GENE-DB human TR gene sequences so that V and J genes could be assigned. In a later analysis, CDR3 sequences and most-parsimonious VDJ recombination scenarios were assigned using the TCRdist pipeline. A later analysis defined each TCR beta chain by its CDR3 amino acid sequence plus V-gene family, and excluded reads lacking a unique V-gene family. A later analysis removed several hundred highly shared, low-generation-probability nucleotide sequences to deal with suspected cross-contamination and a sequencing artifact. A later analysis calculated a clonal expansion index for each public chain from normalized within-repertoire ranks of inferred template counts. In a later analysis, generation probabilities were computed using a VDJ recombination model fitted to out-of-frame rearrangements, and the results were checked against IGoR. Hypergeometric tests were used in a later analysis to score TCR-TCR, TCR-HLA and TCR-CMV co-occurrence, with a repertoire-size bias correction applied to the TCR pairs. A later analysis estimated false discovery rates by permuting HLA or CMV assignments 20 times. A later analysis grouped co-occurring TCRs with DBSCAN, adding TCRdist sequence similarity when clustering within HLA-allele-positive subsets. Repertoires with fewer than 30,000 or more than 120,000 public chains were left out of co-occurrence clustering, as were five repertoires with anomalous nucleotide sharing. Held by TCRdb, this immuneACCESS table contains in-frame sequences only and omits some clones. Under half of the omission traces to an unresolved V gene where checked; the cause of the rest is unknown. From that table come the V and J calls and clone size; the DNA was used to work out D and trimming. The sample table records 30,000 to 45,000 clones; about four fifths of these occur just once. Roughly 9.3% of the sample comes from the top ten.

The cohort consisted of fewer than 700 healthy bone marrow donors. Cohort members were all nominally healthy when sampled, although unrecorded immune exposures were likely present. The donor was CMV seronegative and was included in the group of about 400 seronegative cohort members. Each donor provided a peripheral blood sample, and peripheral blood mononuclear cells were used for TCR beta sequencing. The Qiagen DNeasy Blood Extraction Kit was used to extract genomic DNA from the blood cell samples. Note on this clone: What antigen it recognizes has not been identified. Per-nucleotide qualities are absent, and no much larger clonotype sits a single base away.

The CDR3 starts with the cysteine, ends with the phenylalanine, and has 15 residues. Only the CDR3 part of the read is kept: 45 bases, read in frame from the first base. CDR1 and CDR2 (SGHRS, YFSETQ) derive from the germline V gene. Clipping removes 3 bases from V and 5 bases from J, with 6 as the unmatched junction base count. This clonotype was obtained from a woman aged 40 to 49 in good health and CMV-seronegative. Sequenced: PBMCs. This sequence uses TRBV5-1 and TRBJ2-2; 8 central nucleotides agree with TRBD1. This receptor has the CDR3 CASSSRDRITGELFF. Here is the DNA: TGCGCCAGCAGCTCCCGGGACAGGATAACCGGGGAGCTGTTTTTT.